Described below is a single T cell receptor (beta chain) sequence and its context. This receptor's antigen is unknown. Per-nucleotide qualities are absent, and no much larger clonotype sits a single base away. This entry comes from a study of early T cells in non-severe SARS-CoV-2 infection (dated by TCRdb to about 2021). Looking at the study overall: Bulk RNA from unsorted whole blood was used for TCR sequencing, so alpha and beta chains could not be paired.

The study was a case-control design nested within a healthcare worker cohort in London, UK, with weekly nasopharyngeal swab PCR tests and blood sampling. Healthcare workers were recruited between 23 and 31 March 2020, during the week of the UK lockdown, and were followed weekly for up to roughly 15 weeks. Receptor libraries were prepared by 5' RACE. TCRdb records NextSeq 500 as the sequencer. To correct for sequencing error and PCR bias, the TCR library protocol tagged individual cDNA molecules with unique molecular identifiers. TCR alpha and beta chains were both sequenced, and the abundances of alpha and beta sequences in each sample were closely correlated with each other. As for the original processing: Decombinator V4 was used to perform V gene, J gene and CDR3 annotation of TCR sequences. TCRs were defined as expanded if a significant change between any two time points was detected under a Poisson model with p below 0.0001. Abundances of TCRs were expressed as counts per million after normalisation to the total number of TCRs sequenced in each sample. VDJdb, accessed 1 November 2021, was searched for CMV, EBV and SARS-CoV-2 annotated TCRs, with TCRs annotated for multiple antigens excluded. TCRdb took the public reads, trimmed them with fastp at Q25, ran MiXCR for clone calling and kept in-frame beta chains. Records with the same CDR3 protein are collapsed into one entry carrying the most frequent genes and DNA. These V and J calls rely on TCRdb rather than the paper's analysis. The sample table lists more than 20,000 distinct CDR3 sequences, roughly 4.1% of them with a count of one. The ten largest clones add up to 4% to 4.5% of the sample.

Study-level results and caveats: VDJdb matching was skewed toward anti-spike CD8 responses and likely underestimated virus-specific expansions by missing private and CD4 specificities.

The clonotype comes from an adult who was a healthcare worker with PCR-confirmed SARS-CoV-2 infection or an uninfected control (not recorded which). What was sequenced was whole blood.

The CDR3 here reads CASTLALAQMVETQYF. At the DNA level, the sequence is TGTGCCAGCACCCTGGCCCTTGCCCAAATGGTGGAGACCCAGTACTTC. The V and J genes are TRBV7-2 and TRBJ2-5; the D gene cannot be resolved reliably. From a lookup of the germline V gene, CDR1 and CDR2 are SGHTA and FQGNSA. Trimming removed 7 bases from V and 5 bases from J, leaving 23 bases between the germline ends. The CDR3 spans 16 residues, from the cysteine through the phenylalanine. Left in the record is the CDR3 DNA by itself, 48 bases read in frame from the first base.